This T cell receptor (beta chain) was sequenced for a study of cytomegalovirus exposure and HLA in healthy donors (TCRdb year 2017). Study-level background: An earlier analysis of 587 of the donors reported approximately 300 Gb of sequence data and around 120 million unique TCR beta sequences obtained from about 170 million T cells. A separate validation cohort of over 95 different subjects was used in addition to the roughly 700-subject first cohort. Both class I and class II loci were covered by HLA typing, at four-digit resolution. High-throughput TCR immunosequencing, statistical association of individual TCRs with disease status, and machine learning were combined to predict cytomegalovirus infection status. The number of donors typed differed by locus, with about 629-640 for A, B, C, DRB1 and DQB1, 522 for DQA1, over 600 for DPA1, and around 460 for DPB1. Rather than drawing on any new phenotypic data, the later analysis identified candidate immune exposures from TCR beta sequences and the way those sequences occurred across donors. On average, roughly 200,000 unique TCR beta nucleotide sequences were sequenced per donor among 398 genotyped donors of the cohort, with approximately 18% of those sequences being non-productive. Of the 300 to 500 genotyped donors, over 80% were placed in the genetic ancestry cluster associated with self-reported Caucasian donors. An earlier analysis of some 600 of the donors applied high-throughput TCR beta sequencing to assess whether each TCR beta V gene segment acted as functional or pseudogenic. The aim of the study was to test whether cataloging public T cell receptors could identify signatures of past pathogen exposure. Donor age, sex, ethnicity and CMV serostatus were compiled together with the repertoire data. A later genetic analysis used genome-wide SNP genotypes for about 65% of the roughly 700 donors, treating that subset as a discovery cohort. In a later analysis, previously published TCR beta repertoires from several hundred donors were re-analyzed and high-resolution HLA genotyping was added so that TCR occurrence patterns could be studied. All discovery cohort repertoires had been generated using a single sequencing platform. An early release that covered more than 550 HLA-typed donors contained approximately 290 gigabases of sequencing data and around 85 million unique TCR sequences. Using immunosequencing, the study profiled T cell repertoires from fewer than 700 subjects and related those repertoires to cytomegalovirus serostatus. Because of strong linkage in the cohort, roughly 5 DR-DQ haplotypes were treated as single units for association and clustering. On the study overall, not on this receptor specifically: Some IMGT-functional V segments, including TRBV6-2 and TRBV6-3, could not be told apart with the 87-base-pair reads, so those segments were excluded. In a later analysis, most CMV-associated TCR beta chains were found to appear HLA-restricted, with HLA associations seemingly driven largely by CMV exposure. When HLA alleles, especially DR and DQ, strongly co-occurred, attributing TCR associations to individual alleles was difficult. HLA typing was unavailable for some donors at each locus, so association tests used only the typed subset. The presence/absence analyses assumed that sequencing depth was roughly uniform across donors, and that assumption may not be true. Compared with equally common non-associated chains, HLA-associated TCR beta chains in a later analysis were more clonally expanded and had lower generation probabilities. The authors suggested that the approach could potentially be generalized to other disease states and immunological phenotypes. Most TCR sequences were observed very rarely across donors, whereas some public TCRs were present in many individuals. The study listed 164 TCR beta chains as associated with cytomegalovirus. In a later analysis, the rate of TCR association differed among HLA loci, with DRB1 alleles having the most associated TCRs and HLA-C alleles having the fewest. According to a later genetic analysis, donors in an Asian-associated ancestry cluster had fewer N-insertions in productive TCRs than the approximately 610-donor mean. The classifier was reported to diagnose cytomegalovirus status with high specificity and sensitivity in both the original and validation cohorts. Approximately 18 rarely observed V segments, including chromosome 9 orphons, were excluded from the earlier analysis of some 590 of the donors because counts were too low. A later analysis reported that several top co-occurrence clusters appeared linked to parvovirus B19, influenza, CMV and Epstein-Barr virus. A group of highly shared sequence variants was considered likely to be a technical artifact of the sequencing pipeline. In an earlier analysis of 587 of the donors, most TCR beta V segments appeared in productive rearrangements about 87% or about 30% of the time, broadly matching IMGT annotations. Correlated functional status among segregating V segments might be attributable to linkage disequilibrium, but an unknown experimental factor could not be ruled out. In a later genetic analysis, a missense DCLRE1C variant was associated with V-gene and J-gene trimming of TCR beta chains, and the association was replicated in an independent cohort. A further reported finding was that TCR beta sequences accurately predicted the HLA-A and HLA-B alleles for most subjects in the first cohort. A few of the identified cytomegalovirus-associated TCR beta chains were confirmed in vitro to be specific for cytomegalovirus antigens. Only TCR beta chains were sequenced in this cohort, and the absence of alpha or paired-chain data limited detectable features. For the cohort, immune exposure information was limited to CMV serostatus. A later analysis associated 16,951 TCR beta sequences with specific HLA alleles at a false discovery rate of 0.05.

The cohort consisted of 650 to 700 healthy bone marrow donors. Cohort members were all nominally healthy when sampled, although unrecorded immune exposures were likely present. The donor was CMV seronegative and was included in the group of over 300 seronegative cohort members. A peripheral blood sample was provided by each donor, and peripheral blood mononuclear cells were used for TCR beta sequencing. Genomic DNA extraction from the blood cell samples was performed with the Qiagen DNeasy Blood Extraction Kit. The CDR3 goes from the cysteine to the phenylalanine over 15 residues. The entry retains the CDR3 DNA only, 45 bases that are in frame from base 1. After removal of 3 bases from V and 1 base from J, the junction retains 2 bases not matched to a gene. The germline V gene gives CDR1 as ENHRY and CDR2 as SYGVKD. Libraries were constructed by the immunoSEQ multiplex PCR assay. For the multiplex PCR, a mixture combining 60 forward primers for TCR Vbeta segments and 13 reverse primers for TCR Jbeta segments was used. Amplification of the CDR3 region of rearranged TCR beta genes was performed with a multiplex PCR assay on genomic DNA. Amplified TCR beta libraries were sequenced as 87-base-pair reads on the Illumina HiSeq System. Per the source publication's procedure: In a later analysis, roughly 80 million unique TCR beta chains were counted across the approximately 620 repertoires, and about 10 million of these chains were shared by at least two donors. To remove PCR and sequencing errors, raw reads were error-corrected and collapsed into unique sequences using a nearest-neighbor algorithm that merged closely related sequences. CDR3 sequences were aligned to IMGT reference sequences to assign V, D and J gene segments. For a sequence to be retained, a match of at least six nucleotides was required to both a V gene segment and a J gene segment. Rearrangements were classified as productive when the CDR3 lacked stop codons and remained in frame with V and J, and all other rearrangements were classified as non-productive. CDR3 was defined by IMGT convention, running from the second conserved V-encoded cysteine to the conserved J-encoded phenylalanine. Sequences without an unambiguous match to a single V gene segment were excluded from the earlier analysis of approximately 560 of the donors. An earlier analysis of a few hundred of the donors called V segments functional above 56.7% productive rearrangements and segregating when the between-donor standard deviation exceeded 5%. To diagnose cytomegalovirus status from the catalog of TCR beta chain sequences, a statistical classification framework was built. In a later analysis, TCR nucleotide sequences were compared against IMGT/GENE-DB human TR gene sequences so that V and J genes could be assigned. The TCRdist pipeline was used in a later analysis to assign CDR3 sequences and most-parsimonious VDJ recombination scenarios. In a later analysis, each TCR beta chain was defined by its CDR3 amino acid sequence together with its V-gene family, and reads lacking a unique V-gene family were excluded. As a way to deal with suspected cross-contamination and a sequencing artifact, a later analysis dropped 450 to 600 nucleotide sequences that were highly shared and had low generation probability. A later analysis calculated a clonal expansion index for each public chain from normalized within-repertoire ranks of inferred template counts. In a later analysis, generation probabilities were computed using a VDJ recombination model fitted to out-of-frame rearrangements, and the results were checked against IGoR. Hypergeometric tests were used in a later analysis to score TCR-TCR, TCR-HLA and TCR-CMV co-occurrence, with a repertoire-size bias correction applied to the TCR pairs. In a later analysis, false discovery rates were estimated by permuting HLA or CMV assignments 20 times. In a later analysis, co-occurring TCRs were grouped using DBSCAN, and TCRdist sequence similarity was added for clustering within HLA-allele-positive subsets. Co-occurrence clustering excluded repertoires with fewer than 30,000 or more than 120,000 public chains, plus five with anomalous nucleotide sharing. TCRdb's version of the immuneACCESS table is confined to in-frame rearrangements and falls short of the full clone set. An unresolved V gene accounts for under half of the shortfall where checked; the remainder is of unknown origin. From that table come the V and J calls and clone size; the DNA was used to work out D and trimming. This sample holds about 170,000 clones; approximately 86% were observed only once. The ten largest clones capture around 1.5% of the sample.

This clone was counted a few times. Its antigen specificity is not known. No quality values exist for individual bases; no much larger clone is one base distant. The TCR was taken from a male donor in good health and CMV-seronegative. The sequence is built from TRBV10-3 and TRBJ1-5; 8 bases in the middle match TRBD1. The sequenced sample consisted of PBMCs. In nucleotide form, the sequence is TGTGCCATCAGTGAAGACAGGGGAAGCAATCAGCCCCAGCATTTT. This encodes CAISEDRGSNQPQHF.